The clone carrying this TCR beta chain was detected only once. The data originate from a study of blood T cell repertoires in COVID-19. Clones were read by immunoSEQ multiplex PCR, and TCRdb kept only the in-frame ones, dropping some. The sample carries 300,000 to 400,000 clones, 90% to 95% recorded once. The sequence was obtained from a woman under 30 who had recovered from COVID-19. Sequencing input: peripheral blood.

The CDR3 sequence: CASSRETTSVSGELFF. CDR3 DNA sequence: TGTGCCAGCAGTAGGGAGACTACATCGGTCTCCGGGGAGCTGTTTTTT. The chain has TRBV11-3 and TRBJ2-2; perhaps TRBD2 as D (5 bases). The CDR3 is made up of 16 amino acids. V shed 6 bases and J shed 6 bases, with 20 bases lying between them. Germline CDR1 SGHNT, CDR2 YENEEA.